This TCR beta chain was recovered during a study of blood T cell repertoires in COVID-19. The assay was immunoSEQ multiplex PCR, and TCRdb's table has in-frame clones only and misses some. The sample includes 450,000 to 600,000 clones, roughly 87% of them seen just once. In its sample, this clone was seen once. The CDR3 is 14 amino acids. CDR1 and CDR2 from the germline V gene are LNHDA and SQIVND (reference sequence). Between the trimmed V and J ends, which lost 6 bases and 4 bases, there was a span of 15 bases. The gene calls are TRBV19 and TRBJ1-2; possibly TRBD1 for D (5 bases). This TCR came from a woman aged 18-35 years who had recovered from COVID-19. Sequencing was carried out using PBMCs or T cells enriched from blood (not recorded which). The CDR3 DNA reads TGTGCCAGTAGGCGCAGGGAGGGAGGCTATGGCTACACCTTC. Translation: CASRRREGGYGYTF.